This TCR beta chain originates from a study of CD4+ T cells in melanoma (dated by TCRdb to the early 2020s). Regarding the research as a whole: Neoantigen-specific CD4+ T cells in human melanoma were what the study investigated.

Donors were patients with melanoma. Notes on this clone: Its antigen is not yet known. Nothing much larger sits one base from this clone, and base qualities are not available.

What the study reported, not specific to this receptor: The report described a correlation between neoantigen-specific CD4+ T cells and the function of CD8+ T cells, macrophages and B cells. Neoantigen-specific CD4+ T cells in melanoma were reported to have a range of differentiation states.

Libraries were prepared through the immunoSEQ multiplex PCR assay. TCRdb took over this immuneACCESS table, retaining in-frame rearrangements with V and J assigned. Such tables are incomplete; in checked studies, under half of the missing clones stem from an unresolved V gene, and the remainder is unexplained. The sample table shows 90,000 to 130,000 clones, and about 90% are seen once. The biggest ten clones account for roughly 3.3% of the sample. The TCR was taken from a human donor with melanoma. Source material: peripheral blood.

The CDR3 region reads CSVFGVRGYTF. DNA sequence: TGCAGCGTGTTTGGGGTTCGTGGCTACACCTTC. The receptor chain draws on TRBV29-1 and TRBJ1-2, with no confident D gene call. Counted from cysteine to phenylalanine, this CDR3 has 11 amino acids. Just the 33-base CDR3 DNA is kept, in frame starting at base 1. The junction shows trimming of 6 bases on V and 7 bases on J, plus 12 bases between the germline ends. Sequences SQVTM (CDR1) and ANQGSEA (CDR2) are obtained from the germline V gene.